This passage covers 27 T cell receptor delta chains from one sample sequenced in a study of γδ T cells in repeated Plasmodium falciparum infection. TCRdb re-processed the multiplex PCR reads using CATT. The table shows 80,000 to 95,000 delta-chain clones, with 1.4% occurring only once. Vgamma9/Vdelta2+ and Vdelta2-negative gammadelta T cells were flow-sorted from PBMC for bulk sequencing. Sequenced: gamma-delta T cells from blood. The receptor set was obtained from a pool of human donors (malaria-infected and uninfected, not separated).

For this clone: TCRdb pairs this DNA with a much larger clone's protein that differs at residue 10, likely a read error; the protein shown was translated from the DNA. The chain links TRDV1 to TRDJ1; TRDD3 is a possible D gene (5 bases). Trimming took off 3 bases at V and 1 base at J, with 27 bases between the two ends. CDR3 length: 20 residues. CDR1 TSWWSYY and CDR2 QGS come from the germline V gene. The CDR3 is CALGEGSHFAPGYGTDKLIF. CDR3 DNA sequence: TGTGCTCTTGGGGAGGGGTCCCACTTTGCCCCTGGGTACGGCACCGATAAACTCATCTTT.

A note on this clone: The protein in TCRdb stems from a much larger clone and differs at residue 8 from this DNA's translation, likely a read error; here the protein is translated from the DNA. The chain uses TRDV1 and TRDJ1; D is perhaps TRDD3 (8 bases). V was shortened by 0 bases and J by 2 bases, with 28 bases between the two germline ends. Germline V gene sequence: CDR1 TSWWSYY, CDR2 QGS. CDR3 size: 21 residues. The DNA for the CDR3 is TGTGCTCTTGGGGAACTGAAGATCTTCCTAAAGTACTGGGGGGATACCGATAAACTCATCTTT. This gives the protein CALGELKIFLKYWGDTDKLIF.

Only a few counts were recorded for this clone. This DNA translates differently at residue 14 from the TCRdb protein, which is that of a much larger clone; a read error is likely, and the protein shown is the DNA's own translation. TRDV2 is the V gene, and the J gene was not called; the DNA was not used to check the table's D call, TRDD3. This CDR3 spans 16 amino acids. Germline CDR1 reads GEAIGNYY; CDR2 reads EKD. The CDR3 loop reads CACDPIGITLADKPIF. CDR3 sequence (DNA): TGTGCCTGTGACCCAATTGGAATCACTTTGGCCGATAAACCCATCTTT.

This clone was recorded a few times. A read error likely explains why the TCRdb protein, taken from a much larger clone, differs from this DNA's translation at residue 15; the protein shown is translated from the DNA. V usage is TRDV2 and J usage is TRDJ1; TRDD3 agrees at 8 bases. The J gene was not available in TCRdb and was assigned here by matching the DNA to germline segments. This CDR3 spans 18 amino acids. Germline V gene data show CDR1 as GEAIGNYY and CDR2 as EKD. CDR3: CACDAVLGANSYTDILIF. CDR3 sequence (DNA): TGTGCCTGTGACGCCGTACTGGGGGCTAACTCGTACACCGATATACTCATCTTT.

This clone has just a few counts. The TCRdb record carries a much larger clone's protein, which differs from this DNA's translation at residue 18; a read error is the likely cause, and the protein listed here is the DNA translation. CDR3 residues: CALGVPGGAFLRNIWGPVGLIF. The CDR3 DNA follows: TGTGCTCTTGGGGTCCCTGGTGGGGCCTTCCTACGGAACATCTGGGGTCCTGTAGGGCTCATCTTT. The V gene reported is TRDV1; the J gene is uncalled; the listed D gene, TRDD2, was not tested against the DNA. The CDR3 has 22 amino acids. Germline CDR1 reads TSWWSYY; CDR2 reads QGS.

In this sample, this clone turned up a few times. Only one base separates this from a far larger clonotype, so it likely reflects a read error. Other DNA variants within this sample encode the same CDR3. The V segment is TRDV2, and no J call was made; the table names TRDD3, a call not compared with the DNA. The CDR3 is 19 residues long. Germline assignment: CDR1 GEAIGNYY and CDR2 EKD. The CDR3 sequence is CACDPLPVRIPDLTDKLIF. The CDR3, as DNA: TGTGCCTGTGACCCTCTTCCAGTCCGGATACCGGATCTCACCGATAAACTCATCTTC.

This clone was seen more than once but under ten times. Translating this DNA gives a protein that differs at residue 8 from the TCRdb one, which belongs to a much larger clone; a read error is likely, and the protein shown is this translation. The chain recombines TRDV1 with TRDJ1; the D is unclear. Matching the DNA to germline supplied the J gene, which TCRdb does not give. V was trimmed by 4 bases and J by 0 bases, leaving 9 bases between them. The length of the CDR3 is 14 residues. Germline values: CDR1 TSWWSYY, CDR2 QGS. The CDR3 coding sequence is TGTGCTCTTGGGGGTCCTGGTAACACCGATAAACTCATCTTT. Translating it yields CALGGPGNTDKLIF.

Note on this clone: TCRdb pairs this DNA with a much larger clone's protein that differs at residue 6, likely a read error; the protein shown was translated from the DNA. The chain employs TRDV3 and TRDJ1, with TRDD3 identical over 13 bases. TCRdb records no J gene; here it was assigned by comparing the DNA to germline. Losses at the gene ends were 0 bases for V and 0 bases for J; bases not matched to a gene: 10. This CDR3 has 18 residues. Germline values: CDR1 TVYSNPD, CDR2 GDNSRS (reference sequence). The CDR3 is CAFSVRTGGYGYTDKLIF. The CDR3 region has the DNA TGTGCCTTTAGTGTTCGTACTGGGGGATACGGGTACACCGATAAACTCATCTTT.

In the case of this clone: The protein TCRdb gives is from a much larger clone and does not agree with this DNA's translation at residue 15, likely a read error; the protein shown here comes from the DNA. The chain recombines TRDV1 with TRDJ1, with D perhaps TRDD2 or TRDD3 (5 bases each). Germline-derived CDR1 and CDR2 are TSWWSYY and QGS. The CDR3 length is 19 residues. CDR3 coding DNA: TGTGCTCTTGGGGACCCAAGTCCCTTCGGGAGGGGGTACACCAATAAACTCATCTTT. Translating gives CALGDPSPFGRGYTNKLIF.

This clone came up a few times. This DNA translates differently at residue 5 from the TCRdb protein, which is that of a much larger clone; a read error is likely, and the protein shown is the DNA's own translation. This chain joins TRDV2 and TRDJ3; D is possibly TRDD2 or TRDD3 (5 bases each). The J gene comes from matching the DNA to germline here; TCRdb lacks it. Trimming took 3 bases from V and 2 from J, leaving 25 bases between them. The V gene's germline CDR1 is GEAIGNYY and CDR2 EKD. This CDR3 contains 21 residues. The CDR3 sequence is CACDAGLREGIFAWDTRQMFF. For the CDR3, the DNA is TGTGCCTGTGACGCTGGCCTACGTGAAGGGATCTTCGCCTGGGACACCCGACAGATGTTTTTC.

A note on this clone: The TCRdb protein comes from a much larger clone and disagrees with this DNA's translation at residue 6, likely due to a read error; the protein given here is derived from the DNA. The V gene is TRDV3, the J gene TRDJ1; a possible D gene is TRDD2 (6 bases). The J gene, missing from TCRdb, was assigned here through DNA to germline matching. The CDR3 loop spans 16 amino acids. Germline V gene data show CDR1 as TVYSNPD and CDR2 as GDNSRS (reference sequence). Trimming left V 4 bases short and J 6 bases short, with 27 bases between. The chain's CDR3 is CASPTTWEIGWHKLIF. Here the CDR3 DNA reads TGTGCCTCTCCTACGACCTGGGAGATAGGCTGGCATAAACTCATCTTT.

The sample holds many counts of this clone. This may arise from a read error, as a much more abundant clone is one base away. The chain is built from TRDV1 and TRDJ3; 13 bases match TRDD3. The CDR3 length is 25 residues. CDR1 is TSWWSYY and CDR2 is QGS in the germline V gene. CDR3 amino acids: CAIGELASYGYWGIRVSWDTRQMFF. The CDR3 DNA reads TGTGCTATTGGGGAATTGGCTTCCTACGGTTACTGGGGGATACGCGTCTCCTGGGACACCCGACAGATGTTTTTC.

This clone has a handful of counts. A far larger clone differs by one base, so this is likely a read error. This sample also contains other DNA sequences that code for the same CDR3. The V gene is TRDV3, the J gene TRDJ1; TRDD3 might be the D (6 bases). CDR1 and CDR2 (germline): TVYSNPD, GDNSRS (reference sequence). There are 13 residues in the CDR3. The CDR3 loop reads CAFSGEYTDKLIF. CDR3 nucleotide sequence: TGTGCCTTTTCTGGGGAATACACTGATAAACTCATCTTT.

This clone has a handful of counts. The rearrangement uses TRDV1 and TRDJ1; 10 bases are shared with TRDD3. Here the J gene was assigned by germline matching of the DNA, as TCRdb has none. Per the germline V gene, CDR1 is TSWWSYY and CDR2 is QGS. The J segment lost 1 base and the V segment lost 2 bases, leaving 13 bases of the junction unmatched. The CDR3 consists of 19 residues. CDR3 sequence reads: CALGENARWGILGTDKLIF. The CDR3 nucleotides read TGTGCTCTTGGGGAAAATGCCCGGTGGGGGATACTGGGCACCGATAAACTCATCTTT.

In its sample, this clone was seen a few times. TCRdb shows a much larger clone's protein in place of this DNA's translation, and the two differ at residue 15, likely through a read error; the protein shown is translated from the DNA. V gene TRDV1 combines with J gene TRDJ1; 9 bases are shared with TRDD3. The CDR3 totals 22 residues. V shed 7 bases and J 0 bases; nucleotides not matched to a gene: 27. Germline V gene sequence: CDR1 TSWWSYY, CDR2 QGS. CDR3 loop: CALVGLLGDWIPYPTYTDKLIF. The CDR3 DNA reads as TGTGCTCTTGTCGGCTTACTGGGGGACTGGATACCATACCCAACGTACACCGATAAACTCATCTTT.

Worth noting for this clone: TCRdb attributes to this sequence the protein of a much larger clone, which differs from the DNA translation at residue 11; a read error is likely, and the protein displayed is translated from the DNA. This chain links TRDV1 with TRDJ1; D is possibly TRDD2 (5 bases). Germline CDR1 and CDR2: TSWWSYY and QGS. V lost 7 bases and J lost 1, with 28 bases in between. There are 19 residues in the CDR3. The CDR3 here is CALEIYLRIPMGPTDKLIF. CDR3 sequence (DNA): TGTGCTCTTGAGATATACCTACGTATACCAATGGGACCCACCGATAAACTCATCTTT.

This clone was counted only a few times. TCRdb's entry gives the protein of a much larger clone, which mismatches this DNA's translation at residue 7, likely from a read error; the protein reported here is translated from the DNA. The rearrangement joins TRDV1 to TRDJ1, with 7 bases identical to TRDD3. The J gene was missing in TCRdb and was found by matching the end of the DNA to germline. Looked up from germline, CDR1 is TSWWSYY and CDR2 is QGS. The CDR3 runs to 19 residues. V lost 0 bases, J lost 0 bases, and 13 bases stayed unmatched. CDR3 in DNA: TGTGCTCTTGGGGAACTGTCCCTCGTCTGGGGGCCATACACCGATAAACTCATCTTT. Encoded protein: CALGELSLVWGPYTDKLIF.

This clone was seen more than once but under ten times. The protein held in TCRdb is that of a much larger clone and does not match this DNA's translation at residue 8, likely because of a read error; the protein shown is translated from the DNA. The DNA of the CDR3 is TGTGCTCTTGGGGTTTTCCTAAGAGGGATACAAACGAAGCACAAACTCATCTTT. It yields the protein CALGVFLRGIQTKHKLIF. The V and J genes are TRDV1 and TRDJ1, with D tentatively TRDD3 (7 bases). TCRdb carries no J gene annotation; the J gene was assigned here by matching the DNA with germline. Germline V CDR1 and CDR2: TSWWSYY, QGS. The CDR3 sequence is 18 residues long. V was cut by 4 bases and J by 8 bases, with 29 bases left in between.

This clone was seen only a few times. It is likely a read error: a sequence one base away is far more abundant. Other nucleotide sequences from this sample produce the same CDR3. The CDR3 sequence is CACDTVTGPQGDTPSYTDKLIF. CDR3 in DNA: TGTGCCTGTGACACCGTCACGGGTCCGCAGGGGGATACTCCCTCGTACACCGATAAACTCATCTTC. The V gene is given as TRDV2, and no J gene call is available; the DNA was not compared with TRDD3, the D call given in the table. The CDR3 loop spans 22 amino acids. Germline CDR1 and CDR2: GEAIGNYY and EKD.

This clone was detected only a few times. This DNA's translation and the protein TCRdb lists, from a much larger clone, do not match at residue 8, likely due to a read error; the protein shown is translated from the DNA. The chain uses TRDV2 and TRDJ1; no clear D gene. TCRdb records no J gene; here it was assigned by comparing the DNA to germline. In germline, CDR1 is GEAIGNYY, CDR2 EKD. CDR3 length equals 17 residues. Deletions cut 1 base from V and 0 bases from J, with 17 bases between. CDR3 protein: CACDTVACLVYTDKLIF. The CDR3 nucleotides read TGTGCCTGTGACACAGTTGCCTGTCTGGTGTACACCGATAAACTCATCTTT.

This clone was seen more than once but under ten times. The protein given by TCRdb reflects a much larger clone and differs at residue 11 from this DNA's translation, likely from a read error; the protein shown is the DNA's translation. The chain uses TRDV3 and TRDJ1; D is undetermined. The CDR3 has 18 amino acids. In germline, CDR1 is TVYSNPD, CDR2 GDNSRS (reference sequence). Trimming left V 1 base short and J 3 bases short, with 27 bases between. CDR3 coding DNA: TGTGCCTTTATGGATTCGAGGAGCGCCGAGCACAGGGCCGATAAACTCATCTTT. Translating it yields CAFMDSRSAEHRADKLIF.

The table lists this clone with many counts. The protein that TCRdb holds for this DNA derives from a much larger clone and differs from the translated DNA at residue 18, which likely indicates a read error; the protein shown here is translated from the DNA. The J gene was not called, though the V gene is TRDV1; the D segment call TRDD3 is taken from the table without a DNA check. CDR1 and CDR2 from the germline V gene are TSWWSYY and QGS. This CDR3 has 20 residues. This CDR3 is CALGERTLSWGIRMTAQPFF. CDR3 sequence (DNA): TGTGCTCTTGGGGAACGGACCCTAAGCTGGGGGATACGTATGACAGCACAACCCTTCTTT.

With regard to this clone: A far larger clone lies a single base away; this is likely a read error. Other DNA variants within this sample encode the same CDR3. For the V gene the call is TRAV38-2/DV8; the J gene has no call; the table's D call, TRDD2, was not checked against the DNA. The CDR3 runs 17 residues. Germline V gene sequence: CDR1 TSESDYY, CDR2 QEAYKQQN. The CDR3 nucleotides read TGTGCTTATAGGACCCCAGGCCTTCCTACCCCTCTATCGAAGCTCATCTTT. Translation gives CAYRTPGLPTPLSKLIF.

This clone was counted between two and nine times. This probably arose from a read error, given a far larger clone one base away. At the DNA level, this CDR3 is encoded by other sequences in the same sample as well. The CDR3 region is CACDLGVSKLIF. In DNA form, the CDR3 reads TGTGCCTGCGATCTGGGGGTTAGTAAACTCATCTTT. This chain connects TRDV2 to TRDJ1; TRDD3 matches at 7 bases. The J gene was not available in TCRdb and was assigned here by matching the DNA to germline segments. Germline assignment: CDR1 GEAIGNYY and CDR2 EKD. CDR3 length: 12 residues. Germline trimming cut 7 bases from V and 7 bases from J; bases unmatched to any gene: 8.

Notes on this clone: This probably arose from a read error, given a far larger clone one base away. The sample holds other DNA sequences that translate to the same CDR3. This chain uses TRDV1 with TRDJ1, with 13 bases that match TRDD3. Because TCRdb records no J gene, it was assigned here through a match of the DNA to germline. The germline V gene encodes CDR1 TSWWSYY and CDR2 QGS. The CDR3 is 21 amino acids. The CDR3 is CALGEPTRPNYWGIRTDKLIF. The CDR3 region has the DNA TGCGCTCTTGGGGAACCAACTCGTCCCAACTACTGGGGGATACGCACCGATAAACTCATCTTT.

This clone showed up just a few times. The V and J genes are TRDV1 and TRDJ1, with 7 bases that match TRDD3. Here the J gene came from matching the DNA to germline, since TCRdb omits it. V lost 4 bases, J lost 0 bases, and 35 bases stayed unmatched. Germline V gives CDR1 TSWWSYY, CDR2 QGS. This CDR3 spans 25 amino acids. CDR3 sequence: CALGVLFPYPSPGGMSLEYTDKLIF. CDR3 nucleotide sequence: TGTGCTCTTGGGGTTCTCTTCCCTTACCCTTCTCCGGGGGGGATGAGCCTTGAGTACACCGATAAACTCATCTTT.

With respect to this clone: The protein TCRdb lists belongs to a much larger clone and differs from this DNA's translation at residue 19, which points to a read error; the protein shown is made from the DNA. The chain uses TRDV1 and TRDJ1; 13 bases fit TRDD3. CDR3 length equals 21 residues. Germline CDR1 reads TSWWSYY; CDR2 reads QGS. V gave up 4 bases and J gave up 13 bases; unmatched junction bases: 30. CDR3 sequence: CALGGRSSYLRWYWGIRPPIF. The DNA for the CDR3 is TGTGCTCTTGGGGGAAGATCTTCCTACCTACGTTGGTACTGGGGGATACGGCCACCCATCTTT.